This record concerns one TCR beta chain sequence. The data derive from a study of shared clonotypes between healthy human individuals. Memory CD4+ cells were the fraction left after CD45RA+ naive selection. The CDR3 runs 15 residues. Germline CDR1 reads WSHSY; CDR2 reads SAAADI. The trim removed 0 bases at V and 5 bases at J, leaving 4 bases unmatched. Original handling: Because ImmunoSEQ provided only junction sequences with no quality scores, the filtering differed. The repertoire was sequenced with immunoSEQ multiplex PCR; TCRdb's copy has only in-frame clones and lacks some. D and trimming come from the DNA, and the V and J calls and clone size come from that table. The table has under 850,000 clones, just under 75% seen once.

The chain joins TRBV10-2 to TRBJ1-2, with TRBD1 identical over 9 bases. The TCR sequence derives from a woman aged 25 to 45 in good health. The material sequenced was memory CD4+ T cells sorted from blood. Specified subset: CD45RA-negative fraction. Written as DNA, the CDR3 is TGCGCCAGCAGTGAGTCAGGGGACAGGGTTTATGGCTACACCTTC. Its translation: CASSESGDRVYGYTF.